The source of this TCR beta chain is a study of vaccination and CD4 T cells after COVID-19. Sequencing of DNA taken from cultured CD4+ T cells relied on the Oncomine TCR Beta short-read assay. It was cultured CD4+ T cells from which genomic DNA was extracted. TCRdb fed the PCR reads into MiXCR, producing one record per CDR3 protein. The sample contains fewer than 20,000 distinct CDR3 sequences, 29% of which appear only once. This clonotype was recorded a few times. What it binds is unknown. As to treatment: approximately nine-day PBMC culture with coronavirus spike peptide pools or control peptides (ViraFEST assay). Negative selection purified CD4+ T cells after less than 12 days of culture. This CDR3 is built from 15 residues. Between the trimmed V and J ends, which lost 2 bases and 0 bases, there was a span of 9 bases. The germline CDR1 and CDR2 sequences are LNHDA and SQIVND (reference sequence).

This chain joins TRBV19 and TRBJ2-3, with D perhaps matching TRBD1 (5 bases). The source is a human donor with COVID-19. Sequenced sample: cultured CD4+ T cells from blood. CDR3 amino acids: CASSISQASTDTQYF. CDR3 DNA sequence: TGTGCCAGTAGTATATCACAGGCGAGCACAGATACGCAGTATTTT. The whole variable domain, filled in from reference TRBV19 and TRBJ2-3, reads DGGITQSPKYLFRKEGQNVTLSCEQNLNHDAMYWYRQDPGQGLRLIYYSQIVNDFQKGDIAEGYSVSREKKESFPLTVTSAQKNPTAFYLCASSISQASTDTQYFGPGTRLTVL.